Listed below are T cell receptor beta chains from one sample, sequenced in a study of beta chain features in type 1 diabetes. Produced via immunoSEQ multiplex PCR; TCRdb's table is partial and in-frame only. This table holds about 260,000 clones, roughly 20% found once. The sequenced sample consisted of naive CD4+ T cells from blood. Receptors originate from a woman aged 35 to 49 with type 1 diabetes. Each CDR3 is given with its conserved first and last residue. Fields, in order: J gene, clone size, D gene, V gene, CDR3 protein, CDR3 DNA. The D gene is left open where the match is weak. Size is stated for part of the rows, as once, few or many counts, or as a class when the clone is expanded.

TRBJ2-3 NA TRBD1 TRBV7-9 CASSLQGADTQYF TGTGCCAGCAGCTTACAGGGGGCAGATACGCAGTATTTT
TRBJ2-5 NA NA TRBV6-5 CASSSAGAGEETQYF TGTGCCAGCAGTTCCGCCGGGGCAGGGGAAGAGACCCAGTACTTC
TRBJ2-7 few TRBD2 TRBV4-3 CASSQDLIAGPYEQYF TGCGCCAGCAGCCAAGATCTAATAGCGGGCCCCTACGAGCAGTACTTC
TRBJ1-2 NA NA TRBV2 CASSDGQRGYGYTF TGTGCCAGCAGTGATGGGCAACGGGGCTATGGCTACACCTTC
TRBJ2-5 NA NA TRBV30 CAWSVLAPQGTQYF TGTGCCTGGAGTGTACTTGCCCCTCAGGGAACCCAGTACTTC
TRBJ2-1 NA NA TRBV5-1 CASSLWSGNEQFF TGCGCCAGCAGCTTGTGGTCAGGGAATGAGCAGTTCTTC
TRBJ2-5 NA TRBD1 TRBV5-1 CASSLGTGQVQETQYF TGCGCCAGCAGCTTAGGCACTGGACAGGTCCAAGAGACCCAGTACTTC
TRBJ1-3 NA NA TRBV29-1 CSGSGGSSGNTIYF TGCAGCGGCTCGGGGGGCAGTTCTGGAAACACCATATATTTT
TRBJ1-1 few NA TRBV27 CASRPPPGTEAFF TGTGCCAGCAGACCCCCCCCCGGGACTGAAGCTTTCTTT
TRBJ2-5 NA NA TRBV30 CAWSDNGVETQYF TGTGCCTGGAGCGATAACGGGGTGGAGACCCAGTACTTC
TRBJ2-3 few TRBD2 TRBV11-3 CASSSRTSGTDTQYF TGTGCCAGCAGCTCCAGGACTAGCGGGACAGATACGCAGTATTTT
TRBJ2-7 NA NA TRBV9 CASSAIPGTRGEQYF TGTGCCAGCAGCGCAATTCCCGGAACAAGGGGGGAGCAGTACTTC
TRBJ1-4 few NA TRBV29-1 CSASVAAAGNEKLFF TGCAGCGCCTCCGTCGCTGCGGCTGGTAATGAAAAACTGTTTTTT
TRBJ2-1 NA NA TRBV28 CASNPGTPVHNEQFF TGTGCCAGCAACCCAGGGACTCCCGTACACAATGAGCAGTTCTTC
TRBJ2-7 few TRBD1 TRBV29-1 CSVAAGTGNYEQYF TGCAGCGTTGCGGCCGGGACAGGGAACTACGAGCAGTACTTC
TRBJ1-1 few NA TRBV29-1 CSVGGRMNTEAFF TGCAGCGTTGGGGGCAGAATGAACACTGAAGCTTTCTTT
TRBJ2-5 NA NA TRBV6-5 CAGGRSGETQYF TGTGCCGGAGGGCGCAGCGGTGAGACCCAGTACTTC
TRBJ2-2 few TRBD1 TRBV7-8 CASTPGTVGELFF TGTGCCAGCACCCCTGGGACAGTCGGGGAGCTGTTTTTT
TRBJ1-5 few TRBD1 TRBV28 CASGEGGSNQPQHF TGTGCCAGCGGGGAAGGGGGCAGTAATCAGCCCCAGCATTTT
TRBJ1-4 few NA TRBV7-2 CASSPRHSTNEKLFF TGTGCCAGCAGCCCTCGACACTCAACTAATGAAAAACTGTTTTTT
TRBJ2-2 NA NA TRBV19 CASSVRGVGSFGELFF TGTGCCAGTAGTGTAAGAGGAGTTGGGTCCTTCGGGGAGCTGTTTTTT
TRBJ2-4 NA NA TRBV7-2 CASSLQGGLAKNIQYF TGTGCCAGCAGCTTACAGGGGGGTTTAGCCAAAAACATTCAGTACTTC
TRBJ2-3 few TRBD1 TRBV6-6 CASRDRDREGDTQYF TGTGCCAGCAGGGACCGGGACAGGGAGGGAGATACGCAGTATTTT
TRBJ2-7 NA TRBD2 TRBV29-1 CSVEGLSYEQYF TGCAGCGTTGAGGGACTAAGCTACGAGCAGTACTTC
TRBJ2-7 NA TRBD2 TRBV10-3 CAISGVSGTGYEQYF TGTGCCATCAGTGGTGTTAGCGGGACGGGCTACGAGCAGTACTTC
TRBJ1-2 few TRBD1 TRBV29-1 CSVPGQGFGYTF TGCAGCGTCCCGGGACAGGGGTTCGGCTACACCTTC
TRBJ1-2 few TRBD1 TRBV14 CASSPMGQGNGYTF TGTGCCAGCAGCCCAATGGGACAGGGAAATGGCTACACCTTC
TRBJ1-2 NA TRBD1 TRBV7-9 CASSMTGGLGYTF TGTGCCAGCAGCATGACAGGGGGCTTAGGCTACACCTTC
TRBJ1-4 NA NA TRBV5-1 CASSLDSPNEKLFF TGCGCCAGCAGCTTGGACAGCCCTAACGAAAAACTGTTTTTT
TRBJ2-5 NA TRBD1 TRBV4-3 CASSPGQGEETQYF TGCGCCAGCAGCCCCGGACAGGGGGAAGAGACCCAGTACTTC
TRBJ2-7 NA TRBD1 TRBV5-6 CASSLGTGGLYEQYF TGTGCCAGCAGCTTGGGGACAGGGGGCTTATACGAGCAGTACTTC
TRBJ2-3 few NA TRBV18 CASSPQGIYTDTQYF TGTGCCAGCTCACCACAGGGGATCTACACAGATACGCAGTATTTT
TRBJ2-1 NA TRBD2 TRBV4-3 CASSQPAGGSNEQFF TGCGCCAGCAGCCAACCAGCGGGAGGGTCCAATGAGCAGTTCTTC
TRBJ1-5 NA NA TRBV4-2 CASSQDGGSNQPQHF TGTGCCAGCAGCCAAGATGGGGGCAGCAATCAGCCCCAGCATTTT
TRBJ1-2 NA TRBD1 TRBV29-1 CSGGQNYGYTF TGCAGCGGGGGACAGAACTATGGCTACACCTTC
TRBJ1-2 NA NA TRBV7-9 CASSLARTEGGYTF TGTGCCAGCAGCTTAGCGCGGACAGAAGGCGGCTACACCTTC
TRBJ2-1 few TRBD2 TRBV5-4 CASSLAGLAGSYNEQFF TGTGCCAGCAGCTTGGCTGGACTAGCGGGATCTTACAATGAGCAGTTCTTC
TRBJ2-4 NA NA TRBV1 CTSSPQTQGNLAKNIQYF TGCACCAGCAGCCCCCAGACCCAGGGCAACCTAGCCAAAAACATTCAGTACTTC
TRBJ2-7 few TRBD1 TRBV18 CASSKTTGEYEQYF TGTGCCAGCTCAAAAACGACAGGGGAGTACGAGCAGTACTTC
TRBJ1-5 once NA TRBV9 CASSVGQKRRSNQPQHF TGTGCCAGCAGCGTAGGGCAGAAGCGGAGGAGCAATCAGCCCCAGCATTTT
TRBJ2-7 few NA TRBV29-1 CSVGWSSYEQYF TGCAGCGTTGGGTGGAGCTCCTACGAGCAGTACTTC
TRBJ2-5 NA NA TRBV5-1 CASSLGLAQQGETQYF TGCGCCAGCAGCTTGGGGCTAGCGCAACAAGGGGAGACCCAGTACTTC
TRBJ2-7 few TRBD1 TRBV27 CASSFHGQDEQYF TGTGCCAGCAGTTTCCACGGACAGGACGAGCAGTACTTC
TRBJ2-7 NA NA TRBV28 CASSLHGSSYEQYF TGTGCCAGCAGTCTCCACGGGAGCTCCTACGAGCAGTACTTC
TRBJ2-7 NA NA TRBV25-1 CASRAHVEQYF TGTGCCAGCAGGGCACACGTCGAGCAGTACTTC
TRBJ1-1 NA NA TRBV9 CASSVGAGFDTEAFF TGTGCCAGCAGCGTAGGCGCCGGGTTTGACACTGAAGCTTTCTTT
TRBJ2-7 NA TRBD1 TRBV7-2 CASSLDATGGYEQYF TGTGCCAGCAGCTTAGATGCTACAGGGGGATACGAGCAGTACTTC
TRBJ2-1 NA TRBD2 TRBV19 CASSARLAGLSNEQFF TGTGCCAGTAGTGCCCGACTAGCGGGCTTAAGCAATGAGCAGTTCTTC
TRBJ1-5 few TRBD1 TRBV10-3 CASNKGQGGNQPQHF TGTGCCAGTAATAAGGGACAGGGAGGTAATCAGCCCCAGCATTTT
TRBJ1-2 few NA TRBV5-1 CASSGEGWGYGYTF TGCGCCAGCAGCGGAGAGGGATGGGGCTATGGCTACACCTTC
TRBJ2-5 NA NA TRBV5-6 CASSLVQQETQYF TGTGCCAGCAGCTTGGTGCAGCAAGAGACCCAGTACTTC
TRBJ2-2 NA NA TRBV28 CASSLSPTGELFF TGTGCCAGCAGTTTATCTCCTACCGGGGAGCTGTTTTTT
TRBJ2-7 NA TRBD1 TRBV28 CASRTAGRGLEYF TGTGCCAGCAGAACTGCGGGCAGGGGGCTTGAGTACTTC
TRBJ2-7 few NA TRBV5-1 CASSLSQAYEQYF TGCGCCAGCAGCTTGTCGCAGGCCTACGAGCAGTACTTC
TRBJ2-4 NA TRBD1 TRBV28 CASSSPQGDRNIQYF TGTGCCAGCAGTTCCCCTCAGGGGGATCGGAACATTCAGTACTTC